Listed below are T cell receptor beta chains from one sample, sequenced in a study of blood T cell repertoires in COVID-19. Sequencing was performed with immunoSEQ multiplex PCR; in TCRdb, only in-frame clones are kept and a portion is missing. The sample shows approximately 90,000 clones, over 60% of them seen only once. The material sequenced was peripheral blood. The source of these receptors is a human donor in a cohort sampled during active COVID-19. Each CDR3 is given with its conserved first and last residue. D genes are given only for firm matches. Clone size, where shown, is once, few, many, or a class for clones that have expanded.

D	J	size	V	CDR3	DNA
TRBD2	TRBJ2-1	.	TRBV13	CASSGRASGYNEQFF	TGTGCCAGCAGTGGACGGGCTAGCGGGTACAATGAGCAGTTCTTC
.	TRBJ1-2	.	TRBV4-2	CASSQEAGGYGYTF	TGTGCCAGCAGCCAAGAGGCGGGGGGTTATGGCTACACCTTC
TRBD1	TRBJ2-5	.	TRBV19	CASSPRDSKETQYF	TGTGCCAGTAGTCCCCGGGACAGTAAAGAGACCCAGTACTTC
.	TRBJ2-7	once	TRBV25-1	CASSEFTGPGEQYF	TGTGCCAGCAGTGAATTTACAGGGCCGGGGGAGCAGTACTTC
.	TRBJ2-2	.	TRBV6-5	CASLGTANTGELFF	TGTGCCTCCCTCGGTACAGCCAACACCGGGGAGCTGTTTTTT
.	TRBJ1-4	.	TRBV27	CASSLVYGRTNEKLFF	TGTGCCAGCAGTTTAGTCTACGGGAGGACTAATGAAAAACTGTTTTTT
TRBD1	TRBJ1-1	.	TRBV28	CASREQGASPEAFF	TGTGCCAGCAGGGAACAGGGGGCCAGCCCTGAAGCTTTCTTT
.	TRBJ1-6	.	TRBV7-2	CASSLEAGSTNSPLHF	TGTGCCAGCAGCTTAGAGGCGGGTTCGACAAATTCACCCCTCCACTTT
.	TRBJ2-7	.	TRBV6-6	CASSSPGEQYF	TGTGCCAGCAGTTCTCCCGGCGAGCAGTACTTC
.	TRBJ1-2	few	TRBV30	CAWSISMGARLGYTF	TGTGCCTGGAGTATTTCAATGGGGGCGCGTCTGGGCTACACCTTC
TRBD1	TRBJ1-2	.	TRBV10-3	CAIRTSATGKRDGYTF	TGTGCCATCAGGACTTCCGCGACAGGGAAGAGGGATGGCTACACCTTC
TRBD2	TRBJ2-3	once	TRBV3-1/TRBV3-2	CASSHRLAPDTQYF	TGTGCCAGCAGCCATCGACTAGCGCCAGATACGCAGTATTTT
.	TRBJ1-4	few	TRBV21-1	CASSKCPDEKLFF	TGTGCCAGCAGCAAATGTCCGGATGAAAAACTGTTTTTT
TRBD1	TRBJ1-5	.	TRBV19	CASSNSGTGPQPQHF	TGTGCCAGTAGTAACTCCGGGACAGGGCCACAGCCCCAGCATTTT
.	TRBJ2-5	once	TRBV2	CASTFSPAGWETQYF	TGTGCCAGCACATTCTCGCCCGCGGGCTGGGAGACCCAGTACTTC
TRBD1	TRBJ2-7	.	TRBV24-1	CATSDRDSEQYF	TGTGCCACCAGTGATCGGGACAGCGAGCAGTACTTC
.	TRBJ2-7	.	TRBV13	CASSFTSRSNQGYEQYF	TGTGCCAGCAGCTTTACGTCACGCAGCAACCAGGGCTACGAGCAGTACTTC
TRBD1	TRBJ2-7	few	TRBV10-1	CASSEPGGYEQYF	TGCGCCAGCAGTGAGCCAGGGGGCTACGAGCAGTACTTC
.	TRBJ1-4	.	TRBV28	CASSPRGEKLFF	TGTGCCAGCAGCCCTAGAGGGGAAAAACTGTTTTTT
.	TRBJ2-3	.	TRBV2	CASLLSWGVLDTQYF	TGTGCCAGCCTCTTGAGTTGGGGGGTACTAGATACGCAGTATTTT
TRBD1	TRBJ2-3	once	TRBV5-1	CASSLEQGSDTQYF	TGCGCCAGCAGCTTGGAACAGGGGTCAGATACGCAGTATTTT
TRBD1	TRBJ2-5	.	TRBV6-6	CASSYPGQGLLTQYF	TGTGCCAGCAGTTACCCGGGACAGGGATTGTTGACCCAGTACTTC
TRBD2	TRBJ2-3	.	TRBV7-8	CASSQGGSLADTQYF	TGTGCCAGCAGTCAGGGCGGGAGTCTCGCAGATACGCAGTATTTT
.	TRBJ2-1	many	TRBV2	CASIGGGNNEQFF	TGTGCCAGCATAGGGGGAGGGAACAATGAGCAGTTCTTC
.	TRBJ1-1	.	TRBV11-2	CASSLQGVYTEAFF	TGTGCCAGCAGTTTACAGGGCGTGTACACTGAAGCTTTCTTT
TRBD2	TRBJ2-7	.	TRBV7-2	CASSPSRVAGYEQYF	TGTGCCAGCAGCCCAAGCAGGGTAGCGGGCTACGAGCAGTACTTC
TRBD2	TRBJ2-7	.	TRBV28	CASSTSGSLYEQYF	TGTGCCAGCAGTACTAGCGGGAGTCTCTACGAGCAGTACTTC
TRBD1	TRBJ1-1	few	TRBV6-6	CASSYSLDRGTEAFF	TGTGCCAGCAGTTACTCGTTGGACAGGGGCACTGAAGCTTTCTTT
.	TRBJ2-2	.	TRBV21-1	CASSKEGLAGGPTGELFF	TGTGCCAGCAGCAAAGAGGGGCTAGCGGGAGGGCCGACCGGGGAGCTGTTTTTT
.	TRBJ2-7	few	TRBV6-5	CASSYVSQGSYEQYF	TGTGCCAGCAGTTACGTCTCACAGGGATCCTACGAGCAGTACTTC
TRBD1	TRBJ2-7	.	TRBV3-1/TRBV3-2	CASSPPAGGSGGIEQYF	TGTGCCAGCAGCCCACCGGCTGGGGGTTCAGGGGGCATCGAGCAGTACTTC
TRBD2	TRBJ2-1	many	TRBV11-3	CASSLFPQTSGRGGEQFF	TGTGCCAGCAGCTTATTTCCCCAGACTAGCGGGAGGGGGGGGGAGCAGTTCTTC
.	TRBJ2-7	.	TRBV2	CASNLQPSSYEQYF	TGTGCCAGCAACTTGCAGCCTAGCTCCTACGAGCAGTACTTC
.	TRBJ2-7	.	TRBV5-1	CASSLDVRGSGSYEQYF	TGCGCCAGCAGCTTGGACGTCAGAGGGTCCGGGTCCTACGAGCAGTACTTC
.	TRBJ1-2	.	TRBV10-3	CAISEQGPMGLGYTF	TGTGCCATCAGTGAACAGGGTCCGATGGGGTTGGGCTACACCTTC
.	TRBJ2-7	.	TRBV28	CASYSASSYEQYF	TGTGCCAGCTACTCCGCTTCCTCCTACGAGCAGTACTTC
.	TRBJ2-1	.	TRBV28	CASSRDFNEQFF	TGTGCCAGCAGCCGGGACTTCAATGAGCAGTTCTTC
.	TRBJ1-2	once	TRBV2	CASSVGSTNYGYTF	TGTGCCAGCAGTGTGGGCTCCACTAACTATGGCTACACCTTC
TRBD1	TRBJ1-1	many	TRBV19	CASSLGQGNTEAFF	TGTGCCAGTAGTTTGGGACAGGGGAACACTGAAGCTTTCTTT
TRBD1	TRBJ2-6	.	TRBV5-1	CASSASGGASGANVLTF	TGCGCCAGCAGCGCGTCAGGGGGCGCGTCTGGGGCCAACGTCCTGACTTTC
TRBD1	TRBJ2-3	.	TRBV25-1	CASSEGGTGPDTQYF	TGTGCCAGCAGTGAAGGAGGGACAGGTCCAGATACGCAGTATTTT
TRBD2	TRBJ2-5	.	TRBV5-1	CASSFTSGSLKTQYF	TGCGCCAGCAGCTTCACTAGCGGGAGTTTAAAGACCCAGTACTTC
TRBD1	TRBJ2-3	.	TRBV28	CASSLGRGQSDTQYF	TGTGCCAGCAGTTTGGGCAGGGGGCAATCAGATACGCAGTATTTT
.	TRBJ2-7	once	TRBV28	CASSLIRTITIEQYF	TGTGCCAGCAGTTTGATAAGGACAATCACGATCGAGCAGTACTTC
.	TRBJ2-7	.	TRBV2	CASSILQGNEQYF	TGTGCCAGCTCTATTCTACAGGGAAACGAGCAGTACTTC
TRBD1	TRBJ2-1	.	TRBV27	CASSERQGATYEQFF	TGTGCCAGCAGTGAACGACAGGGGGCTACTTATGAGCAGTTCTTC
.	TRBJ1-6	.	TRBV5-6	CASSLAGGQTIYSPLHF	TGTGCCAGCAGCTTAGCGGGGGGACAAACGATCTACTCACCCCTCCACTTT
.	TRBJ1-1	.	TRBV6-5	CASRAGPTAEAFF	TGTGCCAGCCGAGCGGGTCCGACGGCTGAAGCTTTCTTT
TRBD1	TRBJ1-1	.	TRBV30	CAWSRAGGMNTEAFF	TGTGCCTGGAGTCGGGCAGGGGGGATGAACACTGAAGCTTTCTTT
TRBD1	TRBJ2-3	.	TRBV2	CASSEDRGTDTQYF	TGTGCCAGCAGTGAAGACAGGGGTACAGATACGCAGTATTTT
.	TRBJ1-3	.	TRBV19	CASSEDPSSGNTIYF	TGTGCCAGTAGCGAGGATCCGAGCTCTGGAAACACCATATATTTT
.	TRBJ2-5	.	TRBV18	CASSPPSTRETQYF	TGTGCCAGCTCACCACCGTCGACACGAGAGACCCAGTACTTC
.	TRBJ2-7	.	TRBV19	CASSIGLNYEQYF	TGTGCCAGTAGTATAGGACTGAACTACGAGCAGTACTTC